The clone carrying this T cell receptor (beta chain) appeared many times. This CDR3 has 17 amino acids. Germline CDR1 is SGHRS and CDR2 is YFSETQ. J gave up 0 bases and V 4 bases, and 10 bases lay outside the gene matches. This entry comes from a study of blood T cell repertoires in COVID-19. Study details: Some COVID-19 samples were acute and others convalescent; all came from the United States, Italy and Spain. From T cells, B-cell-depleted T cells, or PBMCs came the material, which was cDNA or gDNA.

Authors' methods: For nucleated cells, counts were estimated from reference gene primer amplification. Produced via immunoSEQ multiplex PCR; TCRdb's table is partial and in-frame only. That table furnishes V, J and clone size, whereas the DNA furnished D and trimming. Found here are approximately 240,000 clones, approximately 79% of them singletons; the top ten hold roughly 4%. This clonotype originated in a middle-aged woman with active or convalescent COVID-19. The chain is built from TRBV5-1 and TRBJ2-7; 10 positions match TRBD1. Source material: peripheral blood. The CDR3 DNA is TGCGCCAGCAGCCAAGACAGGGGGCTTCTAATCTCCTACGAGCAGTACTTC. Its translation: CASSQDRGLLISYEQYF.